The 16 T cell receptor beta chains below were found in one sample sequenced in a study of cytomegalovirus exposure and HLA in healthy donors. A multiplex PCR was run with 60 Vbeta primers and 13 Jbeta primers. Generated by immunoSEQ multiplex PCR, the TCRdb table keeps only in-frame clones and is missing some. The sample consists of around 150,000 clones, just over 75% of them appearing once. The sequenced material came from PBMCs. These receptors all come from a woman between 40 and 55 years old in good health and CMV-seronegative.

The V and J genes are TRBV19 and TRBJ1-5; D not certain. The V gene's germline CDR1 is LNHDA and CDR2 SQIVND (reference sequence). With 1 base removed from V and 0 bases from J, the gap between germline ends came to 4 bases. The CDR3 covers 14 residues. The CDR3 sequence is CASSIGLSNQPQHF. CDR3 sequence (DNA): TGTGCCAGTAGTATAGGGCTTAGCAATCAGCCCCAGCATTTT. The entire variable domain, with the rest obtained from reference TRBV19 and TRBJ1-5, is as follows: DGGITQSPKYLFRKEGQNVTLSCEQNLNHDAMYWYRQDPGQGLRLIYYSQIVNDFQKGDIAEGYSVSREKKESFPLTVTSAQKNPTAFYLCASSIGLSNQPQHFGDGTRLSIL.

The J gene is TRBJ1-1, the V gene TRBV9, with D possibly being TRBD1 (6 bases). With 6 bases removed from V and 7 bases from J, the gap between germline ends came to 22 bases. The CDR3 spans 15 residues. The germline CDR1 and CDR2 sequences are SGDLS and YYNGEE. In DNA, the CDR3 is TGTGCCAGCACCCCCGGTGAGGGGGTCTCGGTTGAAGCTTTCTTT. Its translation: CASTPGEGVSVEAFF.

This clone was picked up a small number of times. V usage is TRBV6-1 and J usage is TRBJ1-1; 9 nucleotides align to TRBD1. Germline loops: CDR1 MNHNS, CDR2 SASEGT. The ends lost 5 bases at V and 0 bases at J; junction bases unmatched: 10. The CDR3 is 17 amino acids. CDR3 coding DNA: TGTGCCAGCAGTAAAGGGACAGGGTCCTTTATGAACACTGAAGCTTTCTTT. Its protein is CASSKGTGSFMNTEAFF.

The chain joins TRBV30 to TRBJ2-1, with 7 bases lining up with TRBD2. In germline, CDR1 is GTSNPN, CDR2 SVGIG (reference sequence). The CDR3 spans 12 residues. The trim removed 4 bases at V and 10 bases at J, leaving 7 bases unmatched. CDR3 sequence reads: CAWIGLVGEQFF. CDR3 sequence (DNA): TGTGCCTGGATCGGACTAGTAGGCGAGCAGTTCTTC.

The chain carries TRBV30 and TRBJ2-5; D is ambiguous. Germline V gives CDR1 GTSNPN, CDR2 SVGIG (reference sequence). V was cut by 2 bases and J by 5 bases, with 12 bases left in between. The CDR3 loop spans 13 amino acids. CDR3 in amino acids: CAWSPSYGETQYF. The CDR3 coding sequence is TGTGCCTGGAGTCCCAGTTACGGGGAGACCCAGTACTTC.

V is TRBV6-1 and J is TRBJ1-1; no definite D call. In germline, CDR1 is MNHNS, CDR2 SASEGT. The CDR3 covers 13 residues. Trimming removed 5 bases from V and 5 bases from J, with 12 bases in between. The CDR3 protein is CASSQNTGTEAFF. As DNA, the CDR3 is TGTGCCAGCAGTCAAAACACGGGAACTGAAGCTTTCTTT.

This chain uses TRBV5-4 with TRBJ2-7, with D uncertain. Trimming shortened V by 2 bases and J by 1 base, and 4 bases separated the two germline ends. The CDR3 consists of 12 residues. Germline loops: CDR1 SGHNT, CDR2 YYREEE (reference sequence). CDR3 coding DNA: TGTGCCAGCAGCTTTAATTCCTACGAGCAGTACTTC. Translated, it gives CASSFNSYEQYF. Based on the CDR3 plus reference TRBV5-4 and TRBJ2-7, the full variable domain is ETGVTQSPTHLIKTRGQQVTLRCSSQSGHNTVSWYQQALGQGPQFIFQYYREEENGRGNFPPRFSGLQFPNYSSELNVNALELDDSALYLCASSFNSYEQYFGPGTRLTVT.

The chain recombines TRBV19 with TRBJ2-2, with a weak D call TRBD1 (7 bases). Trimming took off 8 bases at V and 0 bases at J, with 10 bases between the two ends. CDR1 and CDR2 from the germline V gene are LNHDA and SQIVND (reference sequence). CDR3 length equals 14 residues. CDR3 sequence reads: CASAGQPNTGELFF. DNA for the CDR3: TGTGCCAGTGCGGGACAGCCGAACACCGGGGAGCTGTTTTTT.

The CDR3 is CAWSPGTGNEQYF. The CDR3 coding sequence is TGTGCCTGGAGTCCAGGGACAGGGAACGAGCAGTACTTC. The V gene is TRBV30, the J gene TRBJ2-7; TRBD1 agrees at 9 bases. This CDR3 has 13 amino acids. The V gene end was trimmed by 2 bases and the J gene end by 5 bases; junction bases not matched to a gene: 4. Germline lookup yields CDR1 GTSNPN and CDR2 SVGIG (reference sequence).

This clone was observed once. This chain uses TRBV18 with TRBJ1-2; D is ambiguous. CDR1 is KGHSH, CDR2 LQKENI, per germline. The V gene lost 2 bases and the J gene lost 3 bases, with 13 bases spanning the gap. The CDR3 spans 15 residues. The CDR3 sequence: CASSPNGQTYYGYTF. The DNA for the CDR3 is TGTGCCAGCTCACCAAATGGGCAGACCTACTATGGCTACACCTTC.

The chain is built from TRBV30 and TRBJ2-5; no clear D gene. Gene TRBJ2-7 matches the end of the DNA better, so the J call may be wrong. The CDR3 sequence is 12 residues long. CDR1 and CDR2 from the germline V gene are GTSNPN and SVGIG (reference sequence). The DNA for the CDR3 is TGTGCCTGGAACTCATACCCCTACGAGCAGTACTTC. It yields the protein CAWNSYPYEQYF.

The V gene is TRBV15, the J gene TRBJ1-5; D is perhaps TRBD1 (6 bases). V was trimmed by 2 bases and J by 0 bases, leaving 17 bases between them. Per the germline V gene, CDR1 is LNHNV and CDR2 is YYDKDF (reference sequence). The CDR3 totals 18 residues. CDR3 nucleotide sequence: TGTGCCACCAGCAGATCTACGGGGGGCCCAAATAGCAATCAGCCCCAGCATTTT. It encodes CATSRSTGGPNSNQPQHF.

This sequence joins TRBV9 and TRBJ2-2; the D gene is possibly TRBD1 (5 bases). Germline V lookup: CDR1 SGDLS, CDR2 YYNGEE. V was trimmed by 0 bases and J by 1 base, leaving 13 bases between them. The CDR3 has 17 residues. In DNA form, the CDR3 reads TGTGCCAGCAGCGTAGGAATGGTAGGGGAGAACACCGGGGAGCTGTTTTTT. This translates into CASSVGMVGENTGELFF.

This clone was picked up a small number of times. CDR3 in amino acids: CATSSTLPSYNEQFF. The CDR3 bases are TGTGCCACCAGCTCCACTCTCCCCTCCTACAATGAGCAGTTCTTC. The chain joins TRBV15 to TRBJ2-1; D not certain. The CDR3 covers 15 residues. Per the germline V gene, CDR1 is LNHNV and CDR2 is YYDKDF (reference sequence). Trimming stripped 5 bases from V and 0 bases from J, with 11 bases between.

The V and J genes are TRBV6-6 and TRBJ2-5, with 10 nucleotides matching TRBD1. Germline V gene sequence: CDR1 MNHNY, CDR2 SVGAGI (reference sequence). This CDR3 is 15 amino acids long. V trimming: 5 bases; J trimming: 3 bases; junction bases outside the gene matches: 6. CDR3 loop: CASSPRDRGEETQYF. CDR3 nucleotides: TGTGCCAGCAGTCCCCGGGACAGGGGCGAAGAGACCCAGTACTTC.

The chain links TRBV5-1 to TRBJ2-1; a possible D gene is TRBD2 (5 bases). The ends were cut back, 3 bases at V and 4 bases at J, with 20 bases in the middle. Germline CDR1 reads SGHRS; CDR2 reads YFSETQ. The CDR3 extends over 17 amino acids. The CDR3 reads CASSSDSSEFIYNEQFF. The CDR3 nucleotides are TGCGCCAGCAGCTCGGACTCGTCCGAATTCATTTACAATGAGCAGTTCTTC.